Described below is a single T cell receptor beta chain sequence and its context. Its cognate antigen is unknown. This specimen belongs to a study of T cell responses to AZD1222 COVID-19 vaccine. Findings and limits, study-wide: It should be noted that donors were predominantly white British and more often female, and clonal diversity was possibly underestimated. Receipt of two AZD1222 doses was followed by a rise in Spike-specific TCR breadth and depth.

Profiling relied on immunoSEQ multiplex PCR, and the TCRdb table lists in-frame clones only, not all of them. This table holds roughly 150,000 clones, 88% found once. The germline V gene encodes CDR1 LNHDA and CDR2 SQIVND (reference sequence). The CDR3 runs to 13 residues. Between the trimmed V and J ends, which lost 9 bases and 6 bases, there was a span of 14 bases. The J gene is TRBJ1-4, the V gene TRBV19, with D unclear. The source was peripheral blood, collected on day 0 of AZD1222 vaccination. The TCR sequence derives from an adult in good health. The CDR3 sequence: CASNIGPYEKLFF. DNA of the CDR3: TGTGCCAGCAACATCGGCCCGTATGAAAAACTGTTTTTT.